This T cell receptor (beta chain) was observed in a study of cytomegalovirus exposure and HLA in healthy donors. Findings and limits, study-wide: The study listed roughly 160 cytomegalovirus-associated TCR beta chains.

A word on this clone: Antigen: not known.

The CDR3 consists of 12 residues. Looked up from germline, CDR1 is ENHRY and CDR2 is SYGVKD. Trimming left V 4 bases short and J 5 bases short, with 8 bases between. Assay used: immunoSEQ multiplex PCR; TCRdb lists only in-frame clones, some missing. This table has 90,000 to 150,000 clones, more than 75% appearing once. The chain uses TRBV10-3 and TRBJ1-1, with unresolved D. This TCR derives from a woman aged 25 to 39 in good health and CMV-seronegative. The sample was PBMCs. The CDR3 DNA reads as TGTGCCATCAGTGCGGAGGCTACTGAAGCTTTCTTT. Encoded protein: CAISAEATEAFF.